Listed here is a single TCR beta chain. The target of this receptor is not known. Base-call qualities are not available, and no considerably larger clone is one nucleotide away. The library was produced with the immunoSEQ multiplex PCR assay. To provide template for TCR sequencing, every sample had RNA extracted and reverse transcribed into cDNA. First-strand cDNA was synthesized with SuperScript III using a 2:1 mix of oligo-dT and random hexamers. Amplification bias was assessed with a synthetic immune receptor repertoire, and residual bias was removed computationally. As for how the authors treated the data: Raw reads were preprocessed to remove errors, and CDR3 was defined by IMGT conventions from the conserved cysteine to phenylalanine. Clonality was computed by normalizing Shannon entropy by log2 of the number of productive unique TCRs and subtracting the result from 1. Whether each scalp clone was CD4 or CD8 was inferred by checking scalp TCRbeta sequences against the CD4 and CD8 repertoires from sorted blood. Not all clones reach the TCRdb copy of this immuneACCESS table, which keeps in-frame sequences only. Checked studies attribute under half of the gap to unresolved V genes and leave the rest unexplained. D and trimming were read from the DNA, whereas the V and J calls and clone size are those reported in that table. Present in this sample are some 200,000 clones, 60% of which were seen just once. The leading ten clones occupy 3% to 3.5% of the sample.

This specimen's time point label, per the study, means: approximately 4 weeks on oral tofacitinib. The sample's treatment or condition label, in plain terms: oral pan-JAK inhibitor, 5-10 mg twice daily. Peripheral blood and lesional scalp punch biopsies were obtained from patients with alopecia areata. PBMCs were separated by density centrifugation and stained for CD3, CD4 and CD8, after which CD4+ and CD8+ T cells were sorted on a FACSAria. This sample is part of a study of CD8+ T cells in alopecia areata (dated by TCRdb to the late 2010s). About the investigation overall: Treated patients were enrolled in an open-label pilot trial of oral tofacitinib, 5 to 10 mg twice daily, for moderate-to-severe alopecia areata. Patients received tofacitinib for 6 to 18 months and were then followed off drug for 6 months to check for delayed response and recurrence. In treated patients, disease severity was measured using the SALT score, which gives the percentage of scalp surface area affected. RNA was extracted with the PAXgene miRNA kit for fixed scalp, the miRNeasy kit for PBMCs, and the RNeasy kit for mouse skin. TCRbeta CDR3 regions were amplified by immunoSEQ multiplex PCR with 35 Vbeta forward and 13 Jbeta reverse primers. Biopsies were taken from tofacitinib-treated patients at baseline and at 4 and 24 weeks of treatment, and a later scalp biopsy was taken in several of the tofacitinib-treated patients. In both human patients and the C3H/HeJ mouse model, the study applied high-throughput TCRbeta sequencing to look at T cell clonal expansion in alopecia areata. Clonality in the scalp was compared among normal scalp (n=4), patchy alopecia areata scalp (n=8), and alopecia totalis/universalis scalp (n=8). Scalp tissue and sorted CD4+ and CD8+ peripheral blood T cells from patchy and totalis/universalis alopecia areata patients and from healthy controls were covered by human TCRbeta sequencing. Study-wide conclusions, independent of this receptor: Compared with normal scalp, lesional scalp had higher clonality and more expanded CD8+ clones, particularly in alopecia totalis/universalis, a pattern that suggests antigenic drive. Scalp TCR repertoire analysis is complicated because resident alphabeta T cells in normal human skin are also sequenced, whereas mouse skin is dominated by gammadelta T cells. Shared TCR sequences between patients were less evident than in mice, which may be partly attributable to HLA diversity in the patient population. During tofacitinib treatment, many expanded lesional clones remained in scalp and blood, and this persistence may partly explain relapse after treatment is stopped. Tofacitinib significantly decreased scalp clonality and the number of expanded CD8+ clones among the top 100 scalp clones. Because the treated cohort was small and included a single nonresponder, larger studies are needed to assess links between baseline CD8+ expansion and response.

This receptor was obtained from a human donor with alopecia areata. The sequences come from CD4+ T cells sorted from blood, collected at week 4, from a patient treated with tofacitinib.

The DNA is as follows: TGCAGCGTTGAACGCCGGTTGGCTAACTATGGCTACACCTTC. Translated, it gives CSVERRLANYGYTF. The chain uses TRBV29-1 and TRBJ1-2; no D gene is confidently identified. The CDR3 sequence holds 14 residues, the cysteine and phenylalanine included. CDR3 DNA only is kept here, 42 bases in frame from base 1. CDR1 and CDR2 were assigned from the germline V gene as SQVTM and ANQGSEA. V loses 2 bases of germline sequence and J loses 0 bases, and the interval between the two ends is 10 bases.